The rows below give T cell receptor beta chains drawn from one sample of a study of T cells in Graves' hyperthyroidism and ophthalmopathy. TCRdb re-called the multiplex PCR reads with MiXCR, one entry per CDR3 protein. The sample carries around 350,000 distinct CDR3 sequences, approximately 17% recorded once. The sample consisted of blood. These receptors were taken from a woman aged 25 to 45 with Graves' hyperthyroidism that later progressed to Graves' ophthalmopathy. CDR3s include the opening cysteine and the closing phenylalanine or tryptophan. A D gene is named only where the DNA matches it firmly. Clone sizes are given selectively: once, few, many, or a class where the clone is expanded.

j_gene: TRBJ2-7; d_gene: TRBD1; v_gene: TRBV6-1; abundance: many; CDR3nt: TGTGCCAGCACCAGACGGGACAGGGAGATCTACGAGCAGTACTTC; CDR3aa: CASTRRDREIYEQYF
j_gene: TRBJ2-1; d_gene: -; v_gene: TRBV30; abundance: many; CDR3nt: TGTGCCTGGGGGGGGGCCCTCTTCACTGAGCAGTTCTTC; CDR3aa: CAWGGALFTEQFF
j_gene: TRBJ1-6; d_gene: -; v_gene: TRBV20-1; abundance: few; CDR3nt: TGCAGTGCCGTGCGAGGGGGTAATTCACCCCTCCACTTT; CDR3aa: CSAVRGGNSPLHF
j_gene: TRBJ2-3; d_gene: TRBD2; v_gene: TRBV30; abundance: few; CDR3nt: TGTGCCTGGAGGCCCCCGGGAGGGGATACGCAGTATTTT; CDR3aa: CAWRPPGGDTQYF
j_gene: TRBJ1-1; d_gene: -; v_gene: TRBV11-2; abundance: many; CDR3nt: TGTGCCAGCAGCTTAGGGCAATCAGGGAACACTGAAGCTTTCTTT; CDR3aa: CASSLGQSGNTEAFF
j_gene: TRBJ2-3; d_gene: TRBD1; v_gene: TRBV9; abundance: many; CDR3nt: TGTGCCAGCAGCGTCACTTTACAGGGGACGCAGTATTTT; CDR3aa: CASSVTLQGTQYF
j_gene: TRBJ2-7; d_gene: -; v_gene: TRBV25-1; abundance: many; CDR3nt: TGTGCCAGCAGTGAATTGTCAGCGGAGTCCTACGAGCAGTACTTC; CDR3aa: CASSELSAESYEQYF
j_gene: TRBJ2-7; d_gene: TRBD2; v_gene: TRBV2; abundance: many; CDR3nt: TGTGCCAGCAGTGGGGACTACACCTACGAGCAGTACTTC; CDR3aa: CASSGDYTYEQYF
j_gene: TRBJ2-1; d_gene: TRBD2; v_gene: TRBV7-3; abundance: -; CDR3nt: TGTGCCAGCAGCTTAGGTCGAGCGGGAGGGCCAACCTACAATGAGCAGTTCTTC; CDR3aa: CASSLGRAGGPTYNEQFF
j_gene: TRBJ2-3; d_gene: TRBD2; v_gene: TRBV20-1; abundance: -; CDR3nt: TGCAGTGCTCATGACGTGGCGGGGGGACTCACAGATACGCAGTATTTT; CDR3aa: CSAHDVAGGLTDTQYF
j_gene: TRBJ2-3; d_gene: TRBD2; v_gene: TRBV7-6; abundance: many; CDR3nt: TGTGCCAGCAGCTTTAGCGGGAGTGCAGATACGCAGTATTTT; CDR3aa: CASSFSGSADTQYF
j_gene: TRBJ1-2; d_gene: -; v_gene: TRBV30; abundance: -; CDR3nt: TGTGCCTGGAATGAGGAATACGGCTACACCTTC; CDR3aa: CAWNEEYGYTF
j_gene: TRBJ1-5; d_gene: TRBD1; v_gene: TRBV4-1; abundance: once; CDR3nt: TGCGCCAGCAGCCAAGAAGGGACAGGGACTCAGCCCCAGCATTTT; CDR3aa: CASSQEGTGTQPQHF
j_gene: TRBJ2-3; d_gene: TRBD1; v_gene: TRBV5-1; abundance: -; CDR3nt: TGCGCCAGCAATACAGGGGGACTTAGCACAGATACGCAGTATTTT; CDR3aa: CASNTGGLSTDTQYF
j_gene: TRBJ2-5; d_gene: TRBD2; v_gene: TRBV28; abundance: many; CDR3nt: TGTGCCAGCAGTCTCCCACTAGCGGGGCCGGGGACCCAGTACTTC; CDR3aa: CASSLPLAGPGTQYF
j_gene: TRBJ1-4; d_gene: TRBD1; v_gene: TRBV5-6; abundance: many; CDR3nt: TGTGCCAGCAGCTTACGCGCCGGGACAGCTGATGAAAAACTGTTTTTT; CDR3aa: CASSLRAGTADEKLFF
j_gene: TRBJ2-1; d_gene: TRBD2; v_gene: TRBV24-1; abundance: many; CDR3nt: TGTGCCACCAGTGACACGGGACTAGCGGGAGAATGGGATGAGCAGTTCTTC; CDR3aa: CATSDTGLAGEWDEQFF